This T cell receptor (beta chain) was retrieved from a study of T cells in Graves' hyperthyroidism and ophthalmopathy. V was pared by 6 bases and J by 5 bases, with 8 bases of the junction left unmatched. The CDR3 length is 14 residues. There are many counts of this clonotype. Using RNA transcripts as the source, TCR beta CDR3 regions were amplified. Using the HTBI primer set, a first-round RT-PCR was run on the TCR CDR3. TCRdb processed the multiplex PCR reads anew with MiXCR; each CDR3 protein has one entry. The table records under 400,000 distinct CDR3 sequences, about 16% of them present only once.

The chain combines TRBV12-3 or TRBV12-4 with TRBJ1-1; 8 positions match TRBD1. Sequencing was performed on blood. This receptor was taken from a woman between 55 and 75 years old with Graves' ophthalmopathy. The CDR3 DNA reads TGTGCCAGCAGCCCCCAGGGGGCTAAAACTGAAGCTTTCTTT. This translates into CASSPQGAKTEAFF.